This T cell receptor beta chain was profiled in a study of blood T cell repertoires in COVID-19. As for the study in general: The samples span acute and convalescent COVID-19 from the United States, Italy and Spain. T cells, B-cell-depleted T cells, or PBMCs provided the cDNA or gDNA that served as material.

Original analysis: Amplification of reference gene primers provided the estimated nucleated cell counts. Generated by immunoSEQ multiplex PCR, the TCRdb table keeps only in-frame clones and is missing some. The V and J calls and clone size were taken over from that table, and D and trimming were inferred from the DNA. The table shows under 80,000 clones, with roughly 86% occurring only once. J lost 4 bases, V lost 5 bases, and 4 bases had no gene match. The length of the CDR3 is 14 residues. Germline V lookup: CDR1 SGHTA, CDR2 FQGNSA. This clone was counted once. The chain combines TRBV7-2 with TRBJ1-1; 10 bases align to TRBD1. This TCR derives from a man aged 60 to 75 with acute or convalescent COVID-19. The source material was peripheral blood. CDR3 protein: CASSLRTGGTEAFF. CDR3 in DNA: TGTGCCAGCAGCCTACGGACAGGGGGCACTGAAGCTTTCTTT.